These T cell receptor beta chains were read from a single sample in a study of T cells after yellow fever vaccination. MiXCR, run by TCRdb on the 5' RACE reads, gives a single entry per CDR3 protein. The sample comprises about 340,000 distinct CDR3 sequences, under 15% of which are singletons, and roughly 3% rests with the top ten. Sequenced here: CD4+ T cells sorted from PBMCs, sampled 15 days after the yellow fever booster vaccination. Every receptor here comes from a man younger than 35 who received the YFV17D yellow fever vaccine. Both conserved end residues are part of each CDR3. D genes are given only for firm matches. Clone size appears in some rows only: once, few, many, or a class for an expanded clone.

CDR3 length	V gene	clone size	D gene	J gene	CDR3 protein	CDR3 DNA
16	TRBV6-5	many	.	TRBJ2-1	CASSPWGTSSYNEQFF	TGTGCCAGCAGTCCTTGGGGGACAAGCTCCTACAATGAGCAGTTCTTC
13	TRBV20-1	.	.	TRBJ1-3	CSARASDGNTIYF	TGCAGTGCTAGGGCGAGTGATGGAAACACCATATATTTT
14	TRBV5-4	.	.	TRBJ1-1	CASSSTTGYTEAFF	TGTGCCAGCAGCTCCACGACGGGATACACTGAAGCTTTCTTT
13	TRBV30	few	TRBD1	TRBJ2-4	CAFGQGAKNIQYF	TGTGCCTTCGGACAGGGGGCCAAAAACATTCAGTACTTC
19	TRBV4-3	.	.	TRBJ2-2	CASSQDPFLGTANTGELFF	TGCGCCAGCAGCCAAGATCCTTTTCTTGGGACGGCGAACACCGGGGAGCTGTTTTTT
18	TRBV7-2	few	TRBD2	TRBJ2-5	CASSSGGSGGAGWETQYF	TGTGCCAGCAGCTCCGGGGGGAGCGGGGGGGCCGGATGGGAGACCCAGTACTTC
14	TRBV6-6	.	TRBD1	TRBJ1-5	CASNGQGAGQPQHF	TGTGCCAGCAACGGACAGGGGGCGGGTCAGCCCCAGCATTTT
13	TRBV7-9	few	.	TRBJ2-7	CASSLGEGREQYF	TGTGCCAGCAGCTTAGGGGAAGGGCGCGAGCAGTACTTC
15	TRBV15	many	TRBD1	TRBJ1-1	CATSPLTGVNTEAFF	TGTGCCACCAGCCCCCTGACAGGGGTCAACACTGAAGCTTTCTTT
16	TRBV7-2	.	TRBD1	TRBJ1-1	CASSLTGSRFRTEAFF	TGTGCCAGCAGCCTGACAGGGTCCAGATTTAGGACTGAAGCTTTCTTT
14	TRBV5-1	few	.	TRBJ1-2	CASSFTGDGYGYTF	TGCGCCAGCAGCTTTACCGGGGACGGCTATGGCTACACCTTC
13	TRBV7-3	.	.	TRBJ2-5	CASSTDYQETQYF	TGTGCCAGCAGCACCGACTACCAAGAGACCCAGTACTTC
15	TRBV6-1	.	TRBD1	TRBJ2-3	CASSEGTGITDTQYF	TGTGCCAGCAGTGAAGGGACAGGGATCACAGATACGCAGTATTTT
15	TRBV10-3	few	TRBD1	TRBJ2-3	CAIKPGQGGADTQYF	TGTGCCATCAAACCGGGACAGGGGGGGGCAGATACGCAGTATTTT
15	TRBV7-8	few	.	TRBJ2-2	CASSLDRAGTGELFF	TGTGCCAGCAGCTTAGACAGGGCGGGCACCGGGGAGCTGTTTTTT
16	TRBV5-4	few	.	TRBJ2-1	CASSSGGDRAYNEQFF	TGTGCCAGCAGCTCGGGAGGAGACAGGGCCTACAATGAGCAGTTCTTC
15	TRBV20-1	many	.	TRBJ2-3	CSARESQSGTDTQYF	TGCAGTGCTAGAGAGAGCCAGTCAGGCACAGATACGCAGTATTTT
13	TRBV12-3/TRBV12-4	.	.	TRBJ2-7	CASSFPNSYEQYF	TGTGCCAGCAGTTTCCCCAACTCCTACGAGCAGTACTTC
18	TRBV6-2/TRBV6-3	.	TRBD1	TRBJ1-2	CASSYPIQGQGARYGYTF	TGTGCCAGCAGTTACCCTATCCAGGGACAGGGGGCTCGGTATGGCTACACCTTC
14	TRBV5-5	many	.	TRBJ2-2	CASSLGQLVGELFF	TGTGCCAGCAGCTTGGGACAGCTGGTCGGGGAGCTGTTTTTT
17	TRBV7-9	few	.	TRBJ2-5	CASSLGGGNPVGETQYF	TGTGCCAGCAGCTTAGGGGGGGGCAACCCCGTTGGGGAGACCCAGTACTTC
14	TRBV7-8	few	.	TRBJ1-2	CASTLGGGGGGYTF	TGTGCCAGCACCCTAGGAGGGGGTGGCGGTGGCTACACCTTC
19	TRBV4-3	.	TRBD2	TRBJ2-3	CASSQEGRLAGGPSDTQYF	TGCGCCAGCAGCCAAGAGGGGAGGCTAGCGGGGGGGCCGTCGGATACGCAGTATTTT
14	TRBV6-5	.	.	TRBJ1-3	CASSSGGGRNTIYF	TGTGCCAGCAGTTCCGGAGGGGGGAGAAACACCATATATTTT
13	TRBV6-1	few	.	TRBJ2-5	CASSAQGVETQYF	TGTGCCAGCAGTGCCCAGGGTGTAGAGACCCAGTACTTC
14	TRBV4-1	.	TRBD1	TRBJ1-2	CASRPGQGFYGYTF	TGCGCCAGCAGACCGGGACAGGGCTTCTATGGCTACACCTTC
11	TRBV20-1	few	.	TRBJ2-7	CSAGSSYEQYF	TGCAGTGCAGGGAGCTCCTACGAGCAGTACTTC
14	TRBV11-2	.	.	TRBJ2-3	CASSARVVTDTQYF	TGTGCCAGCAGCGCGAGGGTGGTAACAGATACGCAGTATTTT
14	TRBV4-1	few	.	TRBJ1-3	CASSQESSGNTIYF	TGCGCCAGCAGCCAAGAAAGCTCTGGAAACACCATATATTTT
15	TRBV5-1	.	TRBD1	TRBJ1-5	CASSLGDSDNQPQHF	TGCGCCAGCAGCTTGGGGGACAGCGATAATCAGCCCCAGCATTTT